This T cell receptor beta chain emerged from a study of sequential checkpoint blockade in melanoma. Turning to the study itself: TCRbeta immunosequencing was performed on DNA from 85 to 100 pretreatment melanoma tumor samples. Matched biopsies came pretreatment and at week 13 for 20 to 25 patients.

Regarding this clone: Its antigen is as yet unknown.

Sequenced by immunoSEQ multiplex PCR; TCRdb stores in-frame clones only, minus some. The sample yields about 7,400 clones, 20% to 25% seen once. Treatment here: randomized to nivolumab then ipilimumab (arm A) or the reverse (arm B). Overall study results and limits: For nivolumab-first patients, baseline tumor clonality was associated with response. Clinical benefit was about 30 times likelier when tumor T-cell fraction and clonality increased.

Germline V gene lookup returns CDR1 LNHDA and CDR2 SQIVND (reference sequence). CDR3 length equals 17 residues. Unmatched junction bases numbered 10, after V lost 2 bases and J lost 2 bases. The rearrangement links TRBV19 to TRBJ2-3, with TRBD2 matching over 7 bases. Source: tumor tissue (inferred from file names), taken from a patient given nivolumab and ipilimumab in sequence. This sequence was found in a human donor with melanoma. The CDR3 nucleotides are TGTGCCAGTAGTATATGGGAGGGCCGGGGATTCACAGATACGCAGTATTTT. It translates to CASSIWEGRGFTDTQYF.